The clone carrying this T cell receptor (beta chain) has only a few counts. This may arise from a read error, as a much more abundant clone is one base away. The data were taken from a study of Graves' ophthalmopathy and Graves' hyperthyroidism. Germline CDR1 is LNHNV and CDR2 is YYDKDF (reference sequence). This CDR3 region has 15 residues. With 3 bases removed from V and 2 bases from J, the gap between germline ends came to 14 bases. The study amplified TCR beta CDR3 regions using RNA transcripts. Investigators did first-round RT-PCR with HTBI primers, then second-round multiplex PCR. From the multiplex PCR reads, TCRdb called clonotypes with MiXCR, one entry per CDR3 protein. The data show about 380,000 distinct CDR3 sequences, with 15% seen just once and around 6.6% held by the top ten.

The sequenced material came from peripheral blood. This receptor was taken from a woman between 18 and 29 years old with stable Graves' hyperthyroidism. The genes are TRBV15 and TRBJ2-7; maybe TRBD1 (6 bases). The CDR3 region is CATSRRTVRPYEQYF. CDR3 bases: TGTGCCACCAGCAGGCGGACAGTTAGGCCCTACGAGCAGTACTTC.